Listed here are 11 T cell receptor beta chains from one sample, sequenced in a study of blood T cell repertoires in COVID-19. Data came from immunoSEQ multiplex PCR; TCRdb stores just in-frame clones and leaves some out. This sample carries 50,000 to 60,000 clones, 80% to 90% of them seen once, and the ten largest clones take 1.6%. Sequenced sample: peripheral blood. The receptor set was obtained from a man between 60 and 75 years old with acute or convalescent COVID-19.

This chain's CDR3 is CASSFRLAGPYEQYF. CDR3 bases: TGTGCCAGCAGTTTTAGACTAGCGGGGCCTTACGAGCAGTACTTC. This sequence joins TRBV11-3 and TRBJ2-7; 11 bases are a match to TRBD2. V was clipped by 6 bases and J by 4 bases; unmatched bases: 8. The CDR3 contains 15 residues. Germline-derived CDR1 and CDR2 are SGHNT and YENEEA.

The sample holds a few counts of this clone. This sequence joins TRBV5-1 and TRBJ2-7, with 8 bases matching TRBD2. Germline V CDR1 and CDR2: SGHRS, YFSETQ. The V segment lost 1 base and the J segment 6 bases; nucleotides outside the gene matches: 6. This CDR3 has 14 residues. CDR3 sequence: CASSLTGGQSEQYF. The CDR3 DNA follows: TGCGCCAGCAGCTTGACGGGGGGGCAGTCCGAGCAGTACTTC.

The CDR3 spells CASSLRGEKLFF. Written as DNA, the CDR3 is TGTGCCAGCAGCTTGCGGGGCGAAAAACTGTTTTTT. The genes are TRBV7-2 and TRBJ1-4; a possible D gene is TRBD1 (5 bases). This CDR3 is 12 amino acids long. V was trimmed by 3 bases and J by 8 bases, leaving 7 bases between them. Germline lookup yields CDR1 SGHTA and CDR2 FQGNSA.

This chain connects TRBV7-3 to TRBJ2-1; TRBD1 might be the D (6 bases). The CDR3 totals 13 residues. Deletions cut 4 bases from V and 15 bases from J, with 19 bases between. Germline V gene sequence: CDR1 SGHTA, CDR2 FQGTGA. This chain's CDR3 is CASSYGRTGLRFF. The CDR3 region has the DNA TGTGCCAGCAGCTACGGAAGAACAGGGTTACGGTTCTTC.

This CDR3 is CASSLVQGRRGEKLFF. The CDR3 coding sequence is TGCGCCAGCAGCTTGGTGCAGGGGCGACGGGGTGAAAAACTGTTTTTT. The rearrangement links TRBV5-1 to TRBJ1-4, with D possibly matching TRBD1 (6 bases). Germline assignment: CDR1 SGHRS and CDR2 YFSETQ. Trimming removed 0 bases from V and 7 bases from J, with 16 bases in between. CDR3 size: 16 residues.

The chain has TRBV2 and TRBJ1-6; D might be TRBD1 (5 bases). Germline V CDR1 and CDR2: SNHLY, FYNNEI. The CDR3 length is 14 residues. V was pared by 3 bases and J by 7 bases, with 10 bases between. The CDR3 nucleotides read TGTGCCAGCAGTGAGCAGGGATTGAATTCACCCCTCCACTTT. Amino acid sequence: CASSEQGLNSPLHF.

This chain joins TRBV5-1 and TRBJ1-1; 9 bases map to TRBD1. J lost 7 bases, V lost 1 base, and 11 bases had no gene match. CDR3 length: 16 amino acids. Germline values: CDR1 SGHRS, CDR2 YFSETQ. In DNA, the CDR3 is TGCGCCAGCAGCTTGTTTGGTGTTCGGGACAGGGATGAAGCTTTCTTT. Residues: CASSLFGVRDRDEAFF.

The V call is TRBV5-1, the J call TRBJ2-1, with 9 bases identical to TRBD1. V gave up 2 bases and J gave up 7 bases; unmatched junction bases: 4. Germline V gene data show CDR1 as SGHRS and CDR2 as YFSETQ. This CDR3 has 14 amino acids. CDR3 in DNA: TGCGCCAGCAGCTTCGACAGGGGGGTGAATGAGCAGTTCTTC. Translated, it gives CASSFDRGVNEQFF.

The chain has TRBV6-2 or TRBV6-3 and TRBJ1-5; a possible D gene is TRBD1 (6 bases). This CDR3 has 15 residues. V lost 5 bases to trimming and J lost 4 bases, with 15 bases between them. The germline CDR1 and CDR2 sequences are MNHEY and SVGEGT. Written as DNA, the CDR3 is TGTGCCAGCAGTAAACAGGGTGTTAGGAATCAGCCCCAGCATTTT. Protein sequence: CASSKQGVRNQPQHF.

CDR3 sequence (DNA): TGTGCCAGTAGTATAAGAGGGACTCGGAACACTGAAGCTTTCTTT. Protein sequence: CASSIRGTRNTEAFF. V usage is TRBV19 and J usage is TRBJ1-1; the D gene is possibly TRBD1 (5 bases). The V end was cut by 2 bases, the J end by 1 base, with 11 bases between. Germline V lookup: CDR1 LNHDA, CDR2 SQIVND (reference sequence). The CDR3 spans 15 residues.

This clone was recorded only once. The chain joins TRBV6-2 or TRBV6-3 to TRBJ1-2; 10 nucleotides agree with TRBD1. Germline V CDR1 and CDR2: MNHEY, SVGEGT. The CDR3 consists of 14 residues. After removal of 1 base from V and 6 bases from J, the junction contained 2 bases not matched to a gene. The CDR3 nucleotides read TGTGCCAGCAGTTACTTCGGGACAGGGGATGGCTACACCTTC. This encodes CASSYFGTGDGYTF.